The 18 T cell receptor beta chains in this list originate from one sample, sequenced in a study of CD8 T cells in Susac syndrome. Roughly 0.45 to 1 ug RNA was reverse transcribed with random hexamers. In TCRdb, the immunoSEQ multiplex PCR reads were re-called with MiXCR into one record per CDR3 protein. The repertoire has about 90,000 distinct CDR3 sequences, about 96% of them found once; the top ten carry around 0.62%. Sequencing used CD8+ T cells from PBMCs. The receptors derive from a human donor with Susac syndrome.

V gene TRBV27 combines with J gene TRBJ2-7, with unresolved D. Germline assignment: CDR1 MNHEY and CDR2 SMNVEV (reference sequence). The V and J ends lost 4 bases and 0 bases respectively, with 13 bases between them. This CDR3 has 15 amino acids. Here the CDR3 reads CASSSGPSSSYEQYF. Written as DNA, the CDR3 is TGTGCCAGCAGTTCAGGACCGTCGAGCTCCTACGAGCAGTACTTC.

The chain employs TRBV6-1 and TRBJ2-5, with 13 bases lining up with TRBD2. CDR1 and CDR2 from the germline V gene are MNHNS and SASEGT. CDR3 length: 19 amino acids. J was trimmed by 4 bases and V by 8 bases; bases with no gene match: 19. CDR3 bases: TGTGCCAGCGCCTTAACGGGGACTAGCGGGGCCCTAAGGGGAGAGACCCAGTACTTC. Protein sequence: CASALTGTSGALRGETQYF.

The chain carries TRBV5-6 and TRBJ1-2; the D is unclear. CDR1 is SGHDT, CDR2 YYEEEE, per germline. CDR3 length equals 14 residues. V was pared by 3 bases and J by 5 bases, with 14 bases between. The DNA of the CDR3 is TGTGCCAGCAGCTCTGACTCGGAGAGGTATGGCTACACCTTC. Encoded protein: CASSSDSERYGYTF.

This clonotype was seen just once. The genes are TRBV15 and TRBJ1-3, with 7 bases aligning to TRBD1. CDR1 LNHNV and CDR2 YYDKDF come from the germline V gene (reference sequence). V was pared by 5 bases and J by 0 bases, with 16 bases of the junction left unmatched. The CDR3 is made up of 19 amino acids. The CDR3 DNA follows: TGTGCCACCAGCGGTCCGGGACAGAAGGCCTTCAGCTCTGGAAACACCATATATTTT. Protein product: CATSGPGQKAFSSGNTIYF.

The chain's CDR3 is CAWRRGGELFF. CDR3 sequence (DNA): TGTGCCTGGAGAAGAGGCGGGGAGCTGTTTTTT. The J gene is TRBJ2-2, the V gene TRBV30; no firm D call. V shed 3 bases and J shed 7 bases, with 6 bases lying between them. The CDR3 is made up of 11 amino acids. Germline V gives CDR1 GTSNPN, CDR2 SVGIG (reference sequence).

The rearrangement joins TRBV30 to TRBJ1-6; 9 bases map to TRBD1. The CDR3 consists of 13 residues. Germline CDR1 GTSNPN, CDR2 SVGIG (reference sequence). With V trimmed by 5 bases and J by 7 bases, 3 bases remained unmatched. Here the CDR3 reads CAWEDRGNSPLHF. CDR3 nucleotide sequence: TGTGCCTGGGAGGACAGGGGAAATTCACCCCTCCACTTT.

The chain recombines TRBV20-1 with TRBJ2-7; 7 nucleotides align to TRBD1. This CDR3 has 13 residues. CDR1 is DFQATT, CDR2 SNEGSKA, per germline (reference sequence). V shed 4 bases and J 4 bases; nucleotides not matched to a gene: 7. The CDR3 spells CSANRDSPYEQYF. CDR3 sequence (DNA): TGCAGTGCTAACCGGGACAGCCCTTACGAGCAGTACTTC.

V gene TRBV3-1 combines with J gene TRBJ1-1; D uncertain. There are 13 residues in the CDR3. Germline V gene sequence: CDR1 LGHDT, CDR2 YNNKEL (reference sequence). Trimming took off 5 bases at V and 3 bases at J, with 10 bases between the two ends. The CDR3 sequence: CASSSPADTEAFF. The CDR3 nucleotides read TGTGCCAGCAGCTCCCCAGCGGACACTGAAGCTTTCTTT.

The rearrangement links TRBV7-9 to TRBJ2-2; 10 bases fit TRBD2. CDR1 SEHNR and CDR2 FQNEAQ come from the germline V gene (reference sequence). With V trimmed by 2 bases and J by 1 base, 7 bases remained unmatched. The CDR3 totals 18 residues. CDR3 nucleotide sequence: TGTGCCAGCAGCTTACCATTACGACTAGCGGGGAACACCGGGGAGCTGTTTTTT. Translated, it gives CASSLPLRLAGNTGELFF.

This chain links TRBV5-6 with TRBJ1-6; D is unclear. CDR1 is SGHDT and CDR2 is YYEEEE in the germline V gene. V lost 0 bases, J lost 3 bases, and 7 bases lay in between. This CDR3 region has 15 residues. The CDR3 DNA is TGTGCCAGCAGCTTGGACCGGGTCTATAATTCACCCCTCCACTTT. It is translated as CASSLDRVYNSPLHF. The whole variable domain, filled in from reference TRBV5-6 and TRBJ1-6, reads DAGVTQSPTHLIKTRGQQVTLRCSPKSGHDTVSWYQQALGQGPQFIFQYYEEEERQRGNFPDRFSGHQFPNYSSELNVNALLLGDSALYLCASSLDRVYNSPLHFGNGTRLTVT.

The sample holds one count of this clonotype. This chain connects TRBV20-1 to TRBJ2-4; 10 bases align to TRBD2. Germline CDR1 and CDR2: DFQATT and SNEGSKA (reference sequence). The CDR3 spans 20 residues. Losses at the gene ends were 2 bases for V and 0 bases for J; bases not matched to a gene: 16. CDR3 region: CSARPLAGDRTYLAKNIQYF. In DNA, the CDR3 is TGCAGTGCTAGACCTCTAGCGGGGGATCGAACGTATTTAGCCAAAAACATTCAGTACTTC.

There are a few counts of this clonotype. J is TRBJ1-2 and V is TRBV18; the match to TRBD1 covers 8 bases. V lost 3 bases and J lost 3; bases outside the gene matches: 0. The length of the CDR3 is 13 residues. CDR1 is KGHSH, CDR2 LQKENI, per germline. CDR3 residues: CASSPGQDYGYTF. The CDR3 DNA follows: TGTGCCAGCTCACCGGGACAGGACTATGGCTACACCTTC.

CDR3 DNA: TGTGCCTGGCGCTATTCCGCGGCGGACGAAATCAGCTCCTATAATTCACCCCTCCACTTT. Its translation is CAWRYSAADEISSYNSPLHF. V is TRBV30 and J is TRBJ1-6; no clear D. This CDR3 comprises 20 residues. The germline gives CDR1 GTSNPN, CDR2 SVGIG (reference sequence). V lost 5 bases and J lost 0, with 26 bases in between.

CDR3 in DNA: TGTGCCAGCAGCGCAGACCTCAGGGCTAACTATGGCTACACCTTC. It encodes CASSADLRANYGYTF. The V gene is TRBV9, the J gene TRBJ1-2, with D tentatively TRBD1 (5 bases). Germline loops: CDR1 SGDLS, CDR2 YYNGEE. Trimming shortened V by 3 bases and J by 0 bases, and 12 bases separated the two germline ends. There are 15 residues in the CDR3.

The chain combines TRBV6-6 with TRBJ2-1; 12 nucleotides match TRBD2. This CDR3 contains 16 residues. J gave up 2 bases and V 4 bases, and 3 bases lay outside the gene matches. Germline-derived CDR1 and CDR2 are MNHNY and SVGAGI (reference sequence). The CDR3: CASSFLAGGTYNEQFF. The CDR3 nucleotides read TGTGCCAGCAGTTTCCTAGCGGGGGGGACCTACAATGAGCAGTTCTTC.

The rearrangement joins TRBV18 to TRBJ2-7; TRBD1 aligns across 10 bases. The CDR3 is 15 residues long. CDR1 KGHSH and CDR2 LQKENI come from the germline V gene. V shed 3 bases and J 2 bases; nucleotides not matched to a gene: 4. The chain's CDR3 is CASSPGTGATYEQYF. The CDR3 DNA is TGTGCCAGCTCACCTGGGACAGGGGCCACCTACGAGCAGTACTTC.

The chain recombines TRBV29-1 with TRBJ2-1; D may correspond to TRBD1 or TRBD2 (6 bases each). Germline CDR1 and CDR2: SQVTM and ANQGSEA. V was cut by 2 bases and J by 1 base, with 15 bases left in between. The CDR3 loop spans 16 amino acids. CDR3 DNA sequence: TGCAGCGTTGAATGGGCGGGGACAAAATCCTACAATGAGCAGTTCTTC. It specifies CSVEWAGTKSYNEQFF.

This chain uses TRBV4-1 with TRBJ2-1; 10 bases agree with TRBD2. This CDR3 has 15 residues. V lost 1 base, J lost 8 bases, and 5 bases stayed unmatched. Germline lookup yields CDR1 MGHRA and CDR2 YSYEKL. CDR3 coding DNA: TGCGCCAGCAGCCAAGCTAGCGGGGGACGAGATGAGCAGTTCTTC. It specifies CASSQASGGRDEQFF.